This is a list of T cell receptor beta chains from one sample in a study of blood T cell repertoires in COVID-19. Method: immunoSEQ multiplex PCR; TCRdb's copy keeps in-frame clones and lacks some. The sample carries 150,000 to 250,000 clones, around 81% recorded once. Sequenced: PBMCs or T cells enriched from blood (not recorded which). The receptors were sampled from a man between 40 and 49 years old who had recovered from COVID-19. The CDR3 runs from the conserved cysteine through the conserved F or W. The order of the fields is V gene, J gene, CDR3 protein.

V: TRBV7-2
J: TRBJ1-2
CDR3: CASSLVWTGTNDYTF

V: TRBV11-3
J: TRBJ2-5
CDR3: CASSRGQGMETQYF

V: TRBV11-2
J: TRBJ2-7
CDR3: CASSSGLAGSYEQYF

V: TRBV10-3
J: TRBJ1-1
CDR3: CAISSTGNTEAFF

V: TRBV6-2/TRBV6-3
J: TRBJ2-3
CDR3: CASSLDRNLADTQYF

V: TRBV3-1/TRBV3-2
J: TRBJ2-3
CDR3: CASSQDVPRGAKDTQYF

V: TRBV7-9
J: TRBJ2-1
CDR3: CASSFGLAGGQTNEQFF

V: TRBV9
J: TRBJ1-5
CDR3: CASSRDRGGNQPQHF

V: TRBV15
J: TRBJ2-5
CDR3: CATSRGGRGNRETQYF

V: TRBV7-9
J: TRBJ1-2
CDR3: CASSLVPSYGYTF

V: TRBV5-5
J: TRBJ2-7
CDR3: CASSPGVDYEQYF

V: TRBV7-2
J: TRBJ1-2
CDR3: CASSLGIDRGPGGYTF

V: TRBV28
J: TRBJ1-3
CDR3: CASSPLDRFSGNTIYF

V: TRBV18
J: TRBJ1-1
CDR3: CASSYQQGMNTEAFF

V: TRBV4-1
J: TRBJ1-5
CDR3: CASSHEDRGNNQPQHF

V: TRBV5-6
J: TRBJ1-2
CDR3: CASSKSHNNYGYTF

V: TRBV6-5
J: TRBJ1-2
CDR3: CASSPDRVFGYTF

V: TRBV11-2
J: TRBJ2-5
CDR3: CASRYGRGTGDQETQYF

V: TRBV29-1
J: TRBJ1-2
CDR3: CSVEYRVGRGWRSYGYTF

V: TRBV3-1/TRBV3-2
J: TRBJ2-1
CDR3: CASSQGGEQFF

V: TRBV5-4
J: TRBJ1-1
CDR3: CASSFGRVNTEAFF

V: TRBV19
J: TRBJ1-5
CDR3: CASSRIDRDQPQHF

V: TRBV30
J: TRBJ2-7
CDR3: CAGGQGRSYEQYF

V: TRBV7-8
J: TRBJ2-3
CDR3: CASTLATSHIPDTQYF

V: TRBV5-1
J: TRBJ2-7
CDR3: CASSKSVAGLSYEQYF

V: TRBV4-2
J: TRBJ1-2
CDR3: CASSQGHRGSYGYTF

V: TRBV2
J: TRBJ2-1
CDR3: CASRGLQGNEQFF

V: TRBV5-4
J: TRBJ2-1
CDR3: CASSQDRFSYNEQFF

V: TRBV19
J: TRBJ1-6
CDR3: CASSMGGQSNSPLHF

V: TRBV2
J: TRBJ1-2
CDR3: CASRRTGGEGYTF

V: TRBV9
J: TRBJ2-3
CDR3: CASSVGNGGGAIDTQYF

V: TRBV18
J: TRBJ1-1
CDR3: CASSPVWGHTEAFF

V: TRBV5-1
J: TRBJ1-1
CDR3: CASSLMTTGSEAFF

V: TRBV7-9
J: TRBJ1-1
CDR3: CASSLQGVGTEAFF

V: TRBV28
J: TRBJ1-3
CDR3: CASSLWAGDGNTIYF

V: TRBV19
J: TRBJ1-1
CDR3: CASTDIGQGGDTEAFF

V: TRBV4-1
J: TRBJ1-6
CDR3: CASSQDFISSYNSPLHF

V: TRBV3-1/TRBV3-2
J: TRBJ2-2
CDR3: CASSQDGTTGELFF

V: TRBV10-3
J: TRBJ1-4
CDR3: CAISESAGGTKLFF

V: TRBV24-1
J: TRBJ1-1
CDR3: CATSESGDTEAFF

V: TRBV6-6
J: TRBJ2-7
CDR3: CASTKPAAYRKDEQYF

V: TRBV20-1
J: TRBJ1-2
CDR3: CSARDSGGYTF

V: TRBV27
J: TRBJ2-2
CDR3: CASSLVGVGELFF

V: TRBV7-7
J: TRBJ2-5
CDR3: CASSPGESSGGYRETQYF

V: TRBV6-4
J: TRBJ2-7
CDR3: CASSAGEGYEQYF

V: TRBV5-4
J: TRBJ1-3
CDR3: CASSLGAPSGNTIYF

V: TRBV28
J: TRBJ1-6
CDR3: CASSTSTGSHSPLHF

V: TRBV29-1
J: TRBJ1-5
CDR3: CSVQGDQHQPQHF

V: TRBV7-2
J: TRBJ1-2
CDR3: CASSLRDSKLYGYTF

V: TRBV18
J: TRBJ1-5
CDR3: CASSPDSQYSNQPQHF